What follows are 13 T cell receptor beta chains derived from one specimen sequenced in a study of blood T cell repertoires in COVID-19. Assay: immunoSEQ multiplex PCR; the TCRdb copy retains only in-frame clones and omits some. This table has fewer than 250,000 clones, approximately 84% appearing once. Sequenced: PBMCs or T cells enriched from blood (not recorded which). These receptors were taken from a woman in her twenties or thirties who had recovered from COVID-19.

This chain uses TRBV19 with TRBJ2-1, with D unclear. In germline, CDR1 is LNHDA, CDR2 SQIVND (reference sequence). The length of the CDR3 is 17 residues. V lost 7 bases to trimming and J lost 0 bases, with 19 bases between them. CDR3 nucleotide sequence: TGTGCCAGTAATCATTTGCGAGGCCCTAGCTCCTACAATGAGCAGTTCTTC. Its translation: CASNHLRGPSSYNEQFF.

This rearrangement joins TRBV20-1 to TRBJ1-2; D call uncertain. Trimming left V 6 bases short and J 8 bases short, with 13 bases between. The CDR3 is made up of 11 amino acids. The germline V gene encodes CDR1 DFQATT and CDR2 SNEGSKA (reference sequence). In DNA, the CDR3 is TGCAGTGCCCTATCCCCTTTGGGCTACACCTTC. The encoded protein is CSALSPLGYTF.

The chain recombines TRBV14 with TRBJ2-5; TRBD1 aligns across 7 bases. Looked up from germline, CDR1 is SGHDN and CDR2 is FVKESK. CDR3 length: 15 residues. The V and J ends lost 4 bases and 5 bases, in that order; junction bases with no gene match: 10. The CDR3 DNA reads TGTGCCAGCAGCCTAACTGACAGGGATTGGGAGACCCAGTACTTC. Encoded protein: CASSLTDRDWETQYF.

The V gene is TRBV18, the J gene TRBJ2-1; 13 nucleotides align to TRBD2. Germline values: CDR1 KGHSH, CDR2 LQKENI. Unmatched junction bases numbered 13, after V lost 4 bases and J lost 7 bases. This CDR3 comprises 18 residues. CDR3 DNA sequence: TGTGCCAGCTCACGAAACGGGGCCGGACTAGCGGGAGATAATGAGCAGTTCTTC. This gives the protein CASSRNGAGLAGDNEQFF.

This clone occurred a few times. In nucleotides, the CDR3 is TGTGCCAGCAGGGACCTAGGGCAGGGGGGCACTGAAGCTTTCTTT. This sequence encodes CASRDLGQGGTEAFF. The rearrangement joins TRBV6-5 to TRBJ1-1; TRBD1 aligns across 7 bases. CDR3 size: 15 residues. Looked up from germline, CDR1 is MNHEY and CDR2 is SVGAGI. Trimming took 6 bases from V and 4 from J; bases not matched to a gene: 11.

This clone was seen once. The gene calls are TRBV28 and TRBJ2-1; the D is unclear. V lost 5 bases and J lost 0, with 8 bases in between. The germline V gene encodes CDR1 MDHEN and CDR2 SYDVKM. This CDR3 is built from 14 residues. The CDR3 sequence: CASSTQSSYNEQFF. In DNA, the CDR3 is TGTGCCAGCAGTACACAGAGCTCCTACAATGAGCAGTTCTTC.

This clone was found a few times. This rearrangement joins TRBV7-9 to TRBJ1-5; the D gene is possibly TRBD1 (6 bases). The CDR3 loop spans 14 amino acids. Between the trimmed V and J ends, which lost 3 bases and 9 bases, there was a span of 15 bases. From germline, CDR1 is SEHNR and CDR2 FQNEAQ (reference sequence). The CDR3 sequence is CASSLRDTGGPQHF. Here the CDR3 DNA reads TGTGCCAGCAGCTTGAGGGACACGGGTGGGCCCCAGCATTTT.

V usage is TRBV3-1 (or the pseudogene TRBV3-2) and J usage is TRBJ1-6; TRBD1 is a possible D gene (6 bases). The germline V and J ends were trimmed by 1 base and 2 bases, with 9 bases remaining between them. CDR1 and CDR2 (germline): LGHDT, YNNKEL (reference sequence). The CDR3 runs 16 residues. CDR3 bases: TGTGCCAGCAGCCAAGCGAGGACAGCCTATAATTCACCCCTCCACTTT. Translating it yields CASSQARTAYNSPLHF.

J is TRBJ1-2 and V is TRBV19; D ambiguous. The germline CDR1 and CDR2 sequences are LNHDA and SQIVND (reference sequence). V was clipped by 5 bases and J by 0 bases, with 7 bases between them. The CDR3 consists of 13 residues. The DNA of the CDR3 is TGTGCCAGTAGTTTTGCAGCTAACTATGGCTACACCTTC. Its translation: CASSFAANYGYTF.

This chain joins TRBV6-5 and TRBJ2-7; 7 positions agree with TRBD1. With 6 bases clipped from V and 6 bases from J, the junction kept 5 bases outside the gene matches. There are 12 residues in the CDR3. Germline loops: CDR1 MNHEY, CDR2 SVGAGI. The CDR3 sequence is CASRRQGVEQYV. The CDR3 nucleotides are TGTGCCAGCAGACGACAGGGAGTCGAGCAGTACGTC.

The V gene is TRBV19, the J gene TRBJ1-5, with D perhaps matching TRBD1 (5 bases). Germline loops: CDR1 LNHDA, CDR2 SQIVND (reference sequence). The V gene lost 2 bases and the J gene lost 4 bases, with 15 bases spanning the gap. This CDR3 has 16 residues. The DNA of the CDR3 is TGTGCCAGTAGTATAACCTTGGGGCAGCCTAATCAGCCCCAGCATTTT. Protein: CASSITLGQPNQPQHF.

The J gene is TRBJ2-1, the V gene TRBV2; tentatively, D is TRBD2 (5 bases). V was shortened by 7 bases and J by 2 bases, with 12 bases between the two germline ends. There are 14 residues in the CDR3. Looked up from germline, CDR1 is SNHLY and CDR2 is FYNNEI. The CDR3 bases are TGTGCCAGCATGGGCTTAGCGACCTACAATGAGCAGTTCTTC. Amino acids: CASMGLATYNEQFF.

V is TRBV23-1 and J is TRBJ1-5; D not certain. TRBV23-1 is an ORF, and what it does is uncertain. V gave up 0 bases and J gave up 1 base, with 10 bases separating them. This CDR3 contains 16 residues. The CDR3 sequence: CASSQSKLVSNQPQHF. CDR3 DNA: TGCGCCAGCAGTCAATCGAAACTGGTAAGCAATCAGCCCCAGCATTTT.